The 2 T cell receptor beta chains below all came from one sample that was sequenced in a study of technical replicates of blood from a handful of donors. Measured with immunoSEQ multiplex PCR; TCRdb has only the in-frame clones, and not every one. The table shows 55,000 to 75,000 clones, with 85% to 95% occurring only once. The sample was PBMCs. These receptors were taken from a human donor in good health. Some clones in this sample may be carry-over from other donors' samples.

In this sample, this clone turned up once. J is TRBJ1-5 and V is TRBV7-8; 7 positions match TRBD1. This CDR3 region has 13 residues. The V gene's germline CDR1 is SGHVS and CDR2 FQNEAQ. The V and J ends lost 5 bases and 10 bases, in that order; junction bases with no gene match: 8. The CDR3 DNA reads TGTGCCAGCAGCCTATACAGGGGAGGACCCCAGCATTTT. Translating gives CASSLYRGGPQHF.

This chain uses TRBV27 with TRBJ2-2, with TRBD2 matching over 8 bases. The CDR3 is 14 residues long. Trimming at V came to 9 bases and at J to 6 bases, leaving 9 bases not matched to a gene. Germline CDR1 MNHEY, CDR2 SMNVEV (reference sequence). CDR3 bases: TGTGCCAGGCTTAGCGGGATTGGATCCGGGGAGCTGTTTTTT. This translates into CARLSGIGSGELFF.